The T cell receptor (beta chain) described here comes from a study of response to subunit inactivated influenza vaccine. TCRdb used MiXCR to reprocess the RT-PCR reads, holding one entry per CDR3 protein. Here the sample spans hundreds of thousands of distinct CDR3 sequences, about 15% being singletons. CDR3 length: 14 residues. Trimming pared 6 bases from V and 6 bases from J, leaving 17 bases between. The germline CDR1 and CDR2 sequences are KGHSH and LQKENI. This TCR was recovered from a man aged 50 or older who received an inactivated influenza vaccine. Sequencing was performed on PBMCs from blood, taken 14 days before vaccination. The chain couples TRBV18 to TRBJ1-2; D gene unclear. The CDR3 DNA reads TGTGCCAGCTCCCCCCGAGGGAGAACGGATGGCTACACCTTC. Translating gives CASSPRGRTDGYTF.